These 6 T cell receptor beta chains came from one sample sequenced in a study of cytomegalovirus exposure and HLA in healthy donors. Researchers ran the PCR with 60 Vbeta and 13 Jbeta primers. TCRdb's copy holds only in-frame clones and misses some; the assay was immunoSEQ multiplex PCR. The table lists about 150,000 clones, around 88% of them singletons. Sequencing used PBMCs. The receptors here all came from a woman aged 18-30 years in good health and CMV-seronegative.

Concerning this clone: In the same sample, other DNA sequences code for this CDR3. This CDR3 is CASSQSPGRANEQYF. DNA for the CDR3: TGTGCCAGCAGCCAATCCCCCGGGAGGGCCAACGAGCAGTACTTC. The J gene is TRBJ2-7, the V gene TRBV5-6; 8 nucleotides line up with TRBD2. CDR3 length: 15 residues. Per the germline V gene, CDR1 is SGHDT and CDR2 is YYEEEE. V trimming: 4 bases; J trimming: 5 bases; junction bases outside the gene matches: 11.

The V gene is TRBV7-2, the J gene TRBJ1-6; 7 nucleotides line up with TRBD1. V shed 3 bases, J shed 9 bases, and the junction held 8 bases outside the gene matches. Germline V gene sequence: CDR1 SGHTA, CDR2 FQGNSA. The CDR3 spans 15 residues. CDR3 residues: CASSFRTGEGSPLHF. The CDR3 coding sequence is TGTGCCAGCAGCTTCCGGACAGGAGAGGGTTCACCCCTCCACTTT.

The rearrangement links TRBV4-1 to TRBJ2-5, with 11 positions matching TRBD2. The V gene's germline CDR1 is MGHRA and CDR2 YSYEKL. CDR3 length: 15 amino acids. With 7 bases clipped from V and 0 bases from J, the junction kept 4 bases outside the gene matches. CDR3: CASKRTSGYQETQYF. DNA of the CDR3: TGCGCCAGCAAGAGGACTAGCGGGTACCAAGAGACCCAGTACTTC.

This chain uses TRBV6-1 with TRBJ1-1, with a weak D call TRBD1 (5 bases). Germline V gene sequence: CDR1 MNHNS, CDR2 SASEGT. V was cut by 7 bases and J by 1 base, with 7 bases left in between. The CDR3 runs 12 residues. CDR3 DNA: TGTGCCAGCACTGGACAGAACACTGAAGCTTTCTTT. This codes for CASTGQNTEAFF.

In nucleotides, the CDR3 is TGTGCCACTAAGGACAGGGAGGATCAGCCCCAGCATTTT. It translates to CATKDREDQPQHF. The rearrangement links TRBV2 to TRBJ1-5, with TRBD1 matching 8 bases. There are 13 residues in the CDR3. Germline V gives CDR1 SNHLY, CDR2 FYNNEI. V shed 10 bases and J 5 bases; nucleotides not matched to a gene: 7.

V gene TRBV15 combines with J gene TRBJ2-3; TRBD1 matches at 7 bases. V trimming: 1 base; J trimming: 2 bases; junction bases outside the gene matches: 3. Germline V lookup: CDR1 LNHNV, CDR2 YYDKDF (reference sequence). The CDR3 totals 15 residues. CDR3 in amino acids: CATSRGGTATDTQYF. The DNA of the CDR3 is TGTGCCACCAGCAGAGGGGGGACAGCCACAGATACGCAGTATTTT.